The present entry profiles one TCR beta chain with its context. This clone showed up just once. No cognate antigen has been identified for it. No base quality information exists; no much larger clone differs at one position. This entry belongs to a study of cytomegalovirus exposure and HLA in healthy donors (dated by TCRdb to 2016 to 2017). Describing the broader study: In an earlier analysis of 587 of the donors, 276 Gb of sequence data and 100 million or so unique TCR beta sequences from roughly 180 million T cells were reported. A later analysis re-examined previously published TCR beta repertoires from just over 650 donors and added high-resolution HLA genotyping to investigate patterns of TCR occurrence. Using immunosequencing, the study profiled T cell repertoires from about 610 subjects and related those repertoires to cytomegalovirus serostatus. Along with the approximately 600-subject first cohort, a separate validation cohort of around 120 different subjects was used. Donor age, sex, ethnicity and CMV serostatus were collected together with the repertoire data. A later genetic analysis took genome-wide SNP genotypes for about 55% of the roughly 670 donors and used that subset as a discovery cohort. All discovery cohort repertoires had been generated on a single sequencing platform. The study aimed to test whether cataloging public T cell receptors could reveal signatures of past pathogen exposure. Typing coverage differed by locus: A, B, C, DRB1 and DQB1 were typed in roughly 620-640 donors, DQA1 in 500 to 550, DPA1 in around 600, and DPB1 in just under 480. To decide whether each TCR beta V gene segment behaved as functional or pseudogenic, an earlier analysis of 587 of the donors relied on high-throughput TCR beta sequencing. Of the approximately 400 genotyped donors, 81% fell in the genetic ancestry cluster associated with self-reported Caucasian donors. To predict cytomegalovirus infection status, the study combined high-throughput TCR immunosequencing, statistical association of individual TCRs with disease status, and machine learning. Across approximately 420 genotyped donors of the cohort, an average of roughly 230,000 unique TCR beta nucleotide sequences per donor were sequenced, and roughly 20% of those sequences were non-productive. Both class I and class II loci were covered by HLA typing, at four-digit resolution. About 280 gigabases of sequencing data and 75 million to 85 million unique TCR sequences made up an early release that covered approximately 620 HLA-typed donors. Rather than drawing on any new phenotypic data, the later analysis identified candidate immune exposures from TCR beta sequences and the way those sequences occurred across donors. About 5 DR-DQ haplotypes were handled as single units for association and clustering, since linkage in the cohort was strong. Overall study outcomes, separate from this receptor: It was suggested by the authors that the approach could potentially be generalized to other disease states and immunological phenotypes. An association between a missense DCLRE1C variant and V-gene and J-gene trimming of TCR beta chains was found in a later genetic analysis and replicated in an independent cohort. Across donors, most TCR sequences were observed very rarely, whereas some public TCRs were present in many individuals. Because counts were too low, about 18 rarely observed V segments, including chromosome 9 orphons, were excluded from the earlier analysis of about 500 of the donors. The classifier was reported to diagnose cytomegalovirus status with high specificity and sensitivity in both the original cohort and the validation cohort. The study gave a list of some 150 TCR beta chains associated with cytomegalovirus. According to a later genetic analysis, donors in an Asian-associated ancestry cluster had fewer N-insertions in productive TCRs than the roughly 670-donor mean. According to a later analysis, most CMV-associated TCR beta chains appeared to be HLA-restricted, and the HLA associations seemed to be driven largely by CMV exposure. In a later analysis, TCR association rates were found to vary across HLA loci, with the most associated TCRs seen for DRB1 alleles and the fewest for HLA-C alleles. Assigning TCR associations to individual alleles was difficult when HLA alleles, especially DR and DQ, strongly co-occurred. Because the 87-base-pair reads could not distinguish some IMGT-functional V segments, including TRBV6-2 and TRBV6-3, those segments were excluded. Because some donors lacked HLA typing at each locus, the association tests relied only on the typed subset. Compared with equally common non-associated chains, HLA-associated TCR beta chains in a later analysis were more clonally expanded and had lower generation probabilities. A later analysis associated 17,000 or so TCR beta sequences with specific HLA alleles at a false discovery rate of 0.05. Immune exposure information for the cohort was limited to CMV serostatus. Only TCR beta chains were sequenced in this cohort, and the absence of alpha or paired-chain data limited detectable features. A group of highly shared sequence variants was considered likely to be a technical artifact of the sequencing pipeline. In an earlier analysis of some 640 of the donors, most TCR beta V segments were observed in productive rearrangements about 90% or about 30% of the time, broadly matching IMGT annotations. Several of the top co-occurrence clusters appeared to be linked to parvovirus B19, influenza, CMV and Epstein-Barr virus, according to a later analysis. In vitro tests confirmed that a few of the cytomegalovirus-associated TCR beta chains recognize cytomegalovirus antigens. A further reported finding was that TCR beta sequences accurately predicted the HLA-A and HLA-B alleles for most subjects in the first cohort. Roughly uniform sequencing depth across donors was assumed in presence/absence analyses, although this assumption may not hold. Linkage disequilibrium might explain the correlated functional status among segregating V segments, but an unknown experimental factor could not be ruled out.

The cohort consisted of 650 to 850 healthy bone marrow donors. At the time of sampling, all cohort members were nominally healthy, though unrecorded immune exposures were likely present. The donor tested CMV seronegative, placing the donor among the 350 or so seronegative members of the cohort. A peripheral blood sample was collected from each donor, and TCR beta sequencing was performed on peripheral blood mononuclear cells. The Qiagen DNeasy Blood Extraction Kit was used to extract genomic DNA from the blood cell samples. V is shortened by 0 bases, J by 0 bases, and the region joining them spans 15 bases. There are 17 amino acids in the CDR3, from cysteine to phenylalanine inclusive. The retained sequence is limited to the CDR3, 51 bases, with the frame set at the first base. Via the germline V gene, CDR1 is SGDLS and CDR2 YYNGEE. The library was generated by the immunoSEQ multiplex PCR assay. For the multiplex PCR, a mixture combining 60 forward primers for TCR Vbeta segments and 13 reverse primers for TCR Jbeta segments was used. A multiplex PCR assay on genomic DNA amplified the CDR3 region of rearranged TCR beta genes. Amplified TCR beta libraries were sequenced as 87-base-pair reads on the Illumina HiSeq System. The source study handled its data this way. A later analysis counted approximately 76 million unique TCR beta chains across the 550 to 800 repertoires, and 10 million to 12 million of these chains were shared by at least two donors. To remove PCR and sequencing errors, raw reads were error-corrected and collapsed into unique sequences using a nearest-neighbor algorithm that merged closely related sequences. CDR3 sequences were aligned to IMGT reference sequences to assign V, D and J gene segments. For a sequence to be retained, at least a six-nucleotide match to both a V gene segment and a J gene segment was required. Rearrangements were called productive when the CDR3 lacked stop codons and stayed in frame with V and J; all others were non-productive. Following IMGT convention, CDR3 was defined as the stretch from the second conserved V-encoded cysteine up to the conserved J-encoded phenylalanine. The earlier analysis of 587 of the donors excluded sequences that lacked an unambiguous match to a single V gene segment. In an earlier analysis of around 590 of the donors, a V segment was called functional when productive rearrangements were above 56.7%, and segregating when the standard deviation between donors exceeded 5%. A statistical classification framework was built for diagnosing cytomegalovirus status from the catalog of TCR beta chain sequences. A later analysis assigned V and J genes by comparing TCR nucleotide sequences with IMGT/GENE-DB human TR gene sequences. The TCRdist pipeline was used in a later analysis to assign CDR3 sequences and most-parsimonious VDJ recombination scenarios. In a later analysis, each TCR beta chain was defined by its CDR3 amino acid sequence together with its V-gene family, and reads without a unique V-gene family were excluded. In a later analysis, 500 to 650 highly shared, low-generation-probability nucleotide sequences were removed to address suspected cross-contamination and a sequencing artifact. For each public chain, a later analysis derived a clonal expansion index from normalized ranks of inferred template counts within each repertoire. In a later analysis, generation probabilities were computed with a VDJ recombination model fitted to out-of-frame rearrangements, and the resulting probabilities were checked against IGoR. A later analysis scored TCR-TCR, TCR-HLA and TCR-CMV co-occurrence with hypergeometric tests, applying a repertoire-size bias correction to TCR pairs. To estimate false discovery rates, a later analysis permuted the HLA or CMV assignments 20 times. A later analysis grouped co-occurring TCRs with DBSCAN, adding TCRdist sequence similarity when clustering within HLA-allele-positive subsets. Co-occurrence clustering excluded repertoires with fewer than 30,000 or more than 120,000 public chains, plus five with anomalous nucleotide sharing. Held by TCRdb, this immuneACCESS table contains in-frame sequences only and omits some clones. Under half of the omission traces to an unresolved V gene where checked; the cause of the rest is unknown. The DNA was the basis for D and trimming; V, J and clone size are from that table. The sample profile shows around 190,000 clones; about 80% of them were found once. 1.5% to 2% of the sample lies in the top ten.

The rearrangement combines TRBV9 with TRBJ1-1, with an unclear D gene assignment. Input material: PBMCs. This sequence was found in a man aged 25 to 40 in good health and CMV-seronegative. The CDR3 has the sequence CASSVGSGVGVNTEAFF. In nucleotides, the sequence is TGTGCCAGCAGCGTAGGCTCCGGGGTGGGCGTGAACACTGAAGCTTTCTTT.